Given below is one T cell receptor (beta chain) in context. Its antigen is as yet unknown. The data were obtained in a study of T cell responses to AZD1222 COVID-19 vaccine. V shed 1 base and J shed 4 bases, with 10 bases lying between them. The CDR3 sequence is 14 residues long. Germline V lookup: CDR1 SEHNR, CDR2 FQNEAQ (reference sequence). This table comes from immunoSEQ multiplex PCR, and its TCRdb copy is limited to in-frame clones, with some not included. The sample records over 110,000 clones, around 94% being singletons. Second doses were pooled across both intervals (about 4 or about 12 weeks). Study findings and constraints: Nearly half of spike-specific TCRs reportedly go after variant regions that carry no mutations. The CD4 TCRs associated with vaccination extended across spike and predominated at 160-218 and 743-854. Mostly white British, mostly female donors; authors suggested clonal diversity may be underestimated.

Sequences were derived from peripheral blood, sampled 28 days after the second AZD1222 dose. V and J are TRBV7-9 and TRBJ1-2; perhaps TRBD1 as D (5 bases). The receptor comes from an adult who received the AZD1222 COVID-19 vaccine. The CDR3 here is CASSLGGSTYGYTF. CDR3 nucleotides: TGTGCCAGCAGCTTAGGGGGGTCTACCTATGGCTACACCTTC.